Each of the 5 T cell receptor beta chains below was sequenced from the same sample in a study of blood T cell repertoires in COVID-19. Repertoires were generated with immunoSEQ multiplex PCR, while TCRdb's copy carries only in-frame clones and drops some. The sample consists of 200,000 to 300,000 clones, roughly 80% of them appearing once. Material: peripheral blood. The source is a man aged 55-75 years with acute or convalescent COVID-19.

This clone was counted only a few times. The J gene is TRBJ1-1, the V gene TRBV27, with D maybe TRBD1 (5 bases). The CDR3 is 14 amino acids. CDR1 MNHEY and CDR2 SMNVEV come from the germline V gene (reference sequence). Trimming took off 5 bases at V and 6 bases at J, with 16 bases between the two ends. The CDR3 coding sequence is TGTGCCAGCAGTCCCCGACTGGGGGGAGCTGAAGCTTTCTTT. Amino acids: CASSPRLGGAEAFF.

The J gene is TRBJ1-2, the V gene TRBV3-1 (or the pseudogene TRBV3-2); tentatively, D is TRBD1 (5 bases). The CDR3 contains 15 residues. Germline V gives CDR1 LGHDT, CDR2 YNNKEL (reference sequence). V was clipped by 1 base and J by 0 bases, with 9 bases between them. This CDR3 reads CASSQVGATNYGYTF. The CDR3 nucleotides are TGTGCCAGCAGCCAAGTAGGGGCCACTAACTATGGCTACACCTTC.

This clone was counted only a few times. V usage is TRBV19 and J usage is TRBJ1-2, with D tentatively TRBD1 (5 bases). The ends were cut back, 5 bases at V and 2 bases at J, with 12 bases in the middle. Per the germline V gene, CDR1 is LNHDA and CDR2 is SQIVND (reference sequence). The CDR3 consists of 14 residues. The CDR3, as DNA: TGTGCCAGTAGTCAGATCGACAGCAACTATGGCTACACCTTC. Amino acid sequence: CASSQIDSNYGYTF.

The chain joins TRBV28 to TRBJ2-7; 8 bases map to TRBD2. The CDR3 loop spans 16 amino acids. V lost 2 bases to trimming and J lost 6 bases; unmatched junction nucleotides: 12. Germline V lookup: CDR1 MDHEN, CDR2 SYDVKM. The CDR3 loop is CASSLGSGEGTAEQYF. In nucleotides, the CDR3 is TGTGCCAGCAGTTTAGGTAGCGGGGAGGGTACGGCCGAGCAGTACTTC. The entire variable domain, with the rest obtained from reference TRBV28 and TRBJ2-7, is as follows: DVKVTQSSRYLVKRTGEKVFLECVQDMDHENMFWYRQDPGLGLRLIYFSYDVKMKEKGDIPEGYSVSREKKERFSLILESASTNQTSMYLCASSLGSGEGTAEQYFGPGTRLTVT.

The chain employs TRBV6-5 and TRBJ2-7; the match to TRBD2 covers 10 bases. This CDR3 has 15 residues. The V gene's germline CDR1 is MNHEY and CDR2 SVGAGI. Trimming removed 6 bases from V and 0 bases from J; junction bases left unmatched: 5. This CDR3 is CASSASGSSSYEQYF. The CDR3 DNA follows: TGTGCCAGCAGCGCTAGCGGGAGTAGCTCCTACGAGCAGTACTTC.